Presented here are 25 T cell receptor beta chains from one specimen sequenced in a study of cytomegalovirus exposure and HLA in healthy donors. PCR amplification relied on 60 Vbeta primers (plus 13 Jbeta primers). TCRdb keeps only in-frame clones here, not all; method: immunoSEQ multiplex PCR. The table shows roughly 170,000 clones, with roughly 80% occurring only once. Source material: PBMCs. All receptors derive from a woman in her forties or fifties in good health and CMV-seropositive.

This sequence joins TRBV5-1 and TRBJ2-5, with D possibly being TRBD2 (5 bases). Between the trimmed V and J ends, which lost 6 bases and 2 bases, there was a span of 17 bases. Germline V gene data show CDR1 as SGHRS and CDR2 as YFSETQ. This CDR3 is built from 15 residues. CDR3 sequence: CASTPGMRPQETQYF. The CDR3 bases are TGCGCCAGCACCCCCGGGATGCGGCCGCAAGAGACCCAGTACTTC.

This clone appeared a few times. J is TRBJ2-1 and V is TRBV19, with a weak D call TRBD1 (6 bases). Trimming pared 5 bases from V and 5 bases from J, leaving 13 bases between. The germline gives CDR1 LNHDA, CDR2 SQIVND (reference sequence). The CDR3 loop spans 14 amino acids. CDR3 amino acids: CASSPQTGHNEQFF. The CDR3 nucleotides are TGTGCCAGTAGTCCTCAGACAGGACACAATGAGCAGTTCTTC.

V is TRBV30 and J is TRBJ1-5; 7 bases are a match to TRBD1. J was trimmed by 3 bases and V by 0 bases; bases with no gene match: 2. CDR3 length: 14 residues. CDR1 and CDR2 from the germline V gene are GTSNPN and SVGIG (reference sequence). CDR3 residues: CAWSVGQVNQPQHF. In nucleotides, the CDR3 is TGTGCCTGGAGTGTAGGACAGGTCAATCAGCCCCAGCATTTT.

This chain links TRBV4-1 with TRBJ2-7; 7 bases agree with TRBD1. This CDR3 comprises 14 residues. Looked up from germline, CDR1 is MGHRA and CDR2 is YSYEKL. V lost 6 bases, J lost 2 bases, and 7 bases stayed unmatched. The CDR3 is CASRNRGSTYEQYF. Here the CDR3 DNA reads TGCGCCAGCAGGAACAGGGGCTCGACCTACGAGCAGTACTTC.

In DNA form, the CDR3 reads TGTGCCTGGATCCCTCGGGGGGGACTTTCCTACGAGCAGTACTTC. Protein: CAWIPRGGLSYEQYF. The V gene is TRBV30, the J gene TRBJ2-7; 8 positions agree with TRBD2. Germline V gene sequence: CDR1 GTSNPN, CDR2 SVGIG (reference sequence). With 4 bases clipped from V and 1 base from J, the junction kept 9 bases outside the gene matches. The length of the CDR3 is 15 residues.

V is TRBV6-5 and J is TRBJ1-1; D unclear. Trimming shortened V by 0 bases and J by 1 base, and 6 bases separated the two germline ends. Germline values: CDR1 MNHEY, CDR2 SVGAGI. This CDR3 is 14 amino acids long. Here the CDR3 reads CASSYSHKNTEAFF. CDR3 coding DNA: TGTGCCAGCAGTTACTCGCACAAGAACACTGAAGCTTTCTTT.

The CDR3 DNA sequence: TGTGCCAGCACCGGGACAGGGGGCGGTCAGCCCCAGCATTTT. Amino acid sequence: CASTGTGGGQPQHF. The chain has TRBV19 and TRBJ1-5; 12 bases are shared with TRBD1. The CDR3 extends over 14 amino acids. Germline CDR1 and CDR2: LNHDA and SQIVND (reference sequence). The junction had 6 bases not matched to a gene; V was cut back by 9 bases and J by 6 bases.

The V and J genes are TRBV4-1 and TRBJ2-1; TRBD2 agrees at 13 bases. Germline CDR1 is MGHRA and CDR2 is YSYEKL. There are 19 residues in the CDR3. The J segment lost 5 bases and the V segment lost 0 bases, leaving 10 bases of the junction unmatched. This CDR3 is CASSQDTGLAGAVDNEQFF. In DNA, the CDR3 is TGCGCCAGCAGCCAAGATACCGGACTAGCGGGAGCTGTGGACAATGAGCAGTTCTTC.

The sample holds one count of this clone. J is TRBJ2-2 and V is TRBV5-4, with D possibly matching TRBD2 (6 bases). The germline CDR1 and CDR2 sequences are SGHNT and YYREEE (reference sequence). The CDR3 runs 15 residues. V dropped 2 bases and J dropped 9 bases, with 17 bases sitting between them. The CDR3 sequence: CASSFSAGSTRELFF. As DNA, the CDR3 is TGTGCCAGCAGCTTTTCAGCGGGTTCAACCCGGGAGCTGTTTTTT. Combining the CDR3 with reference TRBV5-4 and TRBJ2-2 gives the whole variable domain ETGVTQSPTHLIKTRGQQVTLRCSSQSGHNTVSWYQQALGQGPQFIFQYYREEENGRGNFPPRFSGLQFPNYSSELNVNALELDDSALYLCASSFSAGSTRELFFGEGSRLTVL.

The V gene is TRBV7-8, the J gene TRBJ2-3, with 8 bases that match TRBD2. Per germline, CDR1 SGHVS and CDR2 FQNEAQ. The V and J ends lost 1 base and 2 bases, in that order; junction bases with no gene match: 5. This CDR3 comprises 16 residues. CDR3 sequence: CASSLDPGGHTDTQYF. The CDR3 DNA follows: TGTGCCAGCAGCTTAGACCCGGGGGGGCACACAGATACGCAGTATTTT.

This clone was recorded a few times. The germline gene is not matched at one end of the junction; a read error may be the cause. This chain uses TRBV7-7 with TRBJ1-1, with 12 bases lining up with TRBD1. This CDR3 has 18 amino acids. Germline-derived CDR1 and CDR2 are SSHAT and FNYEAQ (reference sequence). The CDR3 sequence is CASSPGTGGDRVNTEAFF. The CDR3, as DNA: TGTGCTAGCAGTCCCGGGACAGGGGGCGATAGGGTGAACACTGAAGCTTTCTTT.

This sequence joins TRBV5-4 and TRBJ2-7; 7 bases line up with TRBD2. Germline V gene lookup returns CDR1 SGHNT and CDR2 YYREEE (reference sequence). The CDR3 extends over 16 amino acids. Losses at the gene ends were 4 bases for V and 3 bases for J; bases not matched to a gene: 13. The CDR3 nucleotides are TGTGCCAGCAGCAAAGGTACTAGCGTTCGTGTCTACGAGCAGTACTTC. Translation gives CASSKGTSVRVYEQYF. Complete variable domain (other parts from reference TRBV5-4 and TRBJ2-7): ETGVTQSPTHLIKTRGQQVTLRCSSQSGHNTVSWYQQALGQGPQFIFQYYREEENGRGNFPPRFSGLQFPNYSSELNVNALELDDSALYLCASSKGTSVRVYEQYFGPGTRLTVT.

Only a few counts were recorded for this clone. The chain couples TRBV5-1 to TRBJ2-7; 8 bases match TRBD2. This CDR3 region has 14 residues. Germline V gene lookup returns CDR1 SGHRS and CDR2 YFSETQ. Trimming cost V 2 bases and J 7 bases; bases outside gene matches: 8. CDR3 nucleotides: TGCGCCAGCAGCTTTAGCGGGAATCTGAGGGAGCAGTACTTC. Translated: CASSFSGNLREQYF.

The chain carries TRBV5-4 and TRBJ2-2; TRBD1 is a possible D gene (5 bases). Germline V gene sequence: CDR1 SGHNT, CDR2 YYREEE (reference sequence). Deletions cut 3 bases from V and 2 bases from J, with 8 bases between. CDR3 size: 14 residues. The CDR3 loop reads CASSWGRNTGELFF. DNA of the CDR3: TGTGCCAGCAGCTGGGGCCGTAACACCGGGGAGCTGTTTTTT.

This chain connects TRBV19 to TRBJ1-2, with TRBD1 identical over 7 bases. This CDR3 is built from 13 residues. CDR1 and CDR2 from the germline V gene are LNHDA and SQIVND (reference sequence). Unmatched junction bases numbered 4, after V lost 5 bases and J lost 4 bases. The CDR3: CASSRQGAYGYTF. The CDR3 DNA is TGTGCCAGTAGTCGACAGGGCGCCTATGGCTACACCTTC.

V gene TRBV5-1 combines with J gene TRBJ1-5, with TRBD1 matching over 10 bases. With 4 bases clipped from V and 1 base from J, the junction kept 2 bases outside the gene matches. This CDR3 spans 15 amino acids. Per the germline V gene, CDR1 is SGHRS and CDR2 is YFSETQ. The CDR3 DNA follows: TGCGCCAGCAGCCCGGACAGGGGGAGCAATCAGCCCCAGCATTTT. It is translated as CASSPDRGSNQPQHF.

This clone showed up just once. The chain is built from TRBV2 and TRBJ2-1, with TRBD1 identical over 7 bases. Per the germline V gene, CDR1 is SNHLY and CDR2 is FYNNEI. Trimming cost V 6 bases and J 5 bases; bases outside gene matches: 7. CDR3 length: 14 amino acids. The CDR3 DNA reads TGTGCCAGCAGCTACGAGGGACAGAACAATGAGCAGTTCTTC. The encoded protein is CASSYEGQNNEQFF.

The V and J genes are TRBV14 and TRBJ2-7, with D possibly TRBD2 on 6 matching bases. Germline CDR1 and CDR2: SGHDN and FVKESK. V shed 2 bases and J shed 5 bases, with 16 bases lying between them. This CDR3 region has 15 residues. CDR3 amino acids: CASSQWGLGGNEQYF. DNA of the CDR3: TGTGCCAGCAGCCAATGGGGGTTGGGAGGCAACGAGCAGTACTTC. The variable domain in full, with the rest retrieved from reference TRBV14 and TRBJ2-7, is EAGVTQFPSHSVIEKGQTVTLRCDPISGHDNLYWYRRVMGKEIKFLLHFVKESKQDESGMPNNRFLAERTGGTYSTLKVQPAELEDSGVYFCASSQWGLGGNEQYFGPGTRLTVT.

The chain employs TRBV7-2 and TRBJ1-5, with 7 bases lining up with TRBD1. Per germline, CDR1 SGHTA and CDR2 FQGNSA. This CDR3 is 15 amino acids long. V trimming: 8 bases; J trimming: 2 bases; junction bases outside the gene matches: 9. This CDR3 is CASSGATGGNQPQHF. Written as DNA, the CDR3 is TGTGCCAGCTCGGGCGCCACAGGGGGCAATCAGCCCCAGCATTTT.

The rearrangement links TRBV9 to TRBJ1-4, with D perhaps TRBD1 (5 bases). Trimming took 0 bases from V and 8 from J, leaving 14 bases between them. The CDR3 contains 15 residues. From germline, CDR1 is SGDLS and CDR2 YYNGEE. CDR3 in amino acids: CASSVGGWGGEKLFF. The CDR3 DNA sequence: TGTGCCAGCAGCGTAGGGGGGTGGGGAGGGGAAAAACTGTTTTTT.

For this clone: Germline and junction disagree at one end, which may indicate a read error. The chain is built from TRBV7-9 and TRBJ2-5, with D uncertain. The CDR3 has 8 amino acids. Germline V CDR1 and CDR2: SEHNR, FQNEAQ (reference sequence). CDR3 loop: CASSLTNF. The CDR3 DNA follows: TGTGCCAGCAGCTTAACTAACTTC. The whole variable domain, filled in from reference TRBV7-9 and TRBJ2-5, reads DTGVSQNPRHKITKRGQNVTFRCDPISEHNRLYWYRQTLGQGPEFLTYFQNEAQLEKSRLLSDRFSAERPKGSFSTLEIQRTEQGDSAMYLCASSLTNFGPGTRLLVL.

The chain employs TRBV30 and TRBJ1-2, with 8 positions matching TRBD1. Germline V CDR1 and CDR2: GTSNPN, SVGIG (reference sequence). V was pared by 0 bases and J by 0 bases, with 9 bases of the junction left unmatched. The CDR3 sequence is 17 residues long. The CDR3 DNA reads as TGTGCCTGGAGTGTAGGGTCAGGGGGCAGGACTAACTATGGCTACACCTTC. This codes for CAWSVGSGGRTNYGYTF. Drawing the rest from reference TRBV30 and TRBJ1-2, the complete variable domain is SQTIHQWPATLVQPVGSPLSLECTVEGTSNPNLYWYRQAAGRGLQLLFYSVGIGQISSEVPQNLSASRPQDRQFILSSKKLLLSDSGFYLCAWSVGSGGRTNYGYTFGSGTRLTVV.

The chain carries TRBV2 and TRBJ2-1; 11 nucleotides match TRBD2. Losses at the gene ends were 8 bases for V and 6 bases for J; bases not matched to a gene: 6. This CDR3 is built from 14 residues. Germline V lookup: CDR1 SNHLY, CDR2 FYNNEI. For the CDR3, the DNA is TGTGCCAGCGTTACCGGGACTAGCGGCAATGAGCAGTTCTTC. Protein sequence: CASVTGTSGNEQFF.

The chain recombines TRBV5-1 with TRBJ2-1, with a tentative D call TRBD1 (6 bases). The length of the CDR3 is 16 residues. Germline V gives CDR1 SGHRS, CDR2 YFSETQ. Trimming took 0 bases from V and 3 from J, leaving 13 bases between them. CDR3 sequence reads: CASSLGTENFYNEQFF. Written as DNA, the CDR3 is TGCGCCAGCAGCTTGGGGACAGAGAACTTCTACAATGAGCAGTTCTTC.

Details on this clone: Germline is not matched at one junction end, which may reflect a read error. The V call is TRBV7-7, the J call TRBJ2-7; D is perhaps TRBD1 (5 bases). Germline V gene sequence: CDR1 SSHAT, CDR2 FNYEAQ (reference sequence). The CDR3 contains 17 residues. CDR3 DNA: TGTGCTAGCAGCTCCCTCAATTACATCAGGGCCTACTACGAGCAGTACTTC. Its protein is CASSSLNYIRAYYEQYF.